The 26 T cell receptor beta chains presented below share a single source sample, sequenced in a study of blood T cell repertoires in COVID-19 (dated by TCRdb to the early 2020s). Library preparation was by the immunoSEQ multiplex PCR assay. The table was pulled from immuneACCESS by TCRdb, which kept in-frame rearrangements only. Such tables lose some clones; where checked, under half of the loss comes from unresolved V genes, and the rest has no known cause. Counted in this sample were 110,000 or so clones; around nine tenths of them appeared once. Clones ranked in the top ten supply 8.4% of the sample. The material sequenced was peripheral blood. The source is a woman in her sixties or seventies who had recovered from COVID-19.

The genes are TRBV6-2 or TRBV6-3 and TRBJ2-1; possible D gene TRBD1, 6 bases. Trimming took 7 bases from V and 4 from J, leaving 17 bases between them. The V gene's germline CDR1 is MNHEY and CDR2 SVGEGT. The CDR3 runs 15 residues. The CDR3 bases are TGTGCCAGCAACCCTCCAGGGGTAGGTTACAATGAGCAGTTCTTC. It encodes CASNPPGVGYNEQFF.

V usage is TRBV5-4 and J usage is TRBJ2-6; no reliable D call. Germline CDR1 reads SGHNT; CDR2 reads YYREEE (reference sequence). V was cut by 0 bases and J by 4 bases, with 8 bases left in between. This CDR3 spans 15 amino acids. The CDR3 loop reads CASSLVRSGANVLTF. CDR3 sequence (DNA): TGTGCCAGCAGCTTGGTCAGGTCAGGGGCCAACGTCCTGACTTTC.

This chain links TRBV5-1 with TRBJ1-1; 7 bases fit TRBD1. The CDR3 has 13 residues. J was trimmed by 8 bases and V by 2 bases; bases with no gene match: 6. Germline CDR1 SGHRS, CDR2 YFSETQ. The DNA of the CDR3 is TGCGCCAGCAGCTTACAGGGGCCCTTCGAAGCTTTCTTT. Its protein is CASSLQGPFEAFF.

Of note for this clone: Additional DNA sequences in this sample encode the identical CDR3. The V call is TRBV27, the J call TRBJ2-1; D might be TRBD1 (5 bases). Looked up from germline, CDR1 is MNHEY and CDR2 is SMNVEV (reference sequence). Trimming removed 3 bases from V and 1 base from J, with 10 bases in between. This CDR3 is 15 amino acids long. This CDR3 is CASSFWGLSYNEQFF. CDR3 bases: TGTGCCAGCAGTTTTTGGGGCCTTTCCTACAATGAGCAGTTCTTC.

The chain combines TRBV11-1 with TRBJ1-2; 12 bases match TRBD1. The CDR3 is 13 residues long. J lost 13 bases, V lost 6 bases, and 9 bases had no gene match. Germline assignment: CDR1 SGHAT and CDR2 FQDESV (reference sequence). This CDR3 reads CASRHPGTGGLTF. The CDR3, as DNA: TGTGCCAGCAGACACCCCGGGACAGGGGGCCTCACCTTC.

In its sample, this clone was seen once. The chain employs TRBV5-1 and TRBJ2-7; 10 positions agree with TRBD1. Looked up from germline, CDR1 is SGHRS and CDR2 is YFSETQ. Germline trimming cut 0 bases from V and 4 bases from J; bases unmatched to any gene: 7. The CDR3 length is 16 residues. The CDR3: CASSLGNTGQGYEQYF. CDR3 nucleotides: TGCGCCAGCAGCTTGGGGAATACGGGACAGGGGTACGAGCAGTACTTC. The full variable domain, rest sourced from reference TRBV5-1 and TRBJ2-7, is KAGVTQTPRYLIKTRGQQVTLSCSPISGHRSVSWYQQTPGQGLQFLFEYFSETQRNKGNFPGRFSGRQFSNSRSEMNVSTLELGDSALYLCASSLGNTGQGYEQYFGPGTRLTVT.

The genes are TRBV9 and TRBJ1-5; D unresolved. Germline CDR1 and CDR2: SGDLS and YYNGEE. V dropped 0 bases and J dropped 6 bases, with 7 bases sitting between them. This CDR3 is 13 amino acids long. The CDR3 here is CASSVVPGQPQHF. The CDR3 DNA is TGTGCCAGCAGCGTAGTCCCAGGTCAGCCCCAGCATTTT. Drawing the rest from reference TRBV9 and TRBJ1-5, the complete variable domain is DSGVTQTPKHLITATGQRVTLRCSPRSGDLSVYWYQQSLDQGLQFLIQYYNGEERAKGNILERFSAQQFPDLHSELNLSSLELGDSALYFCASSVVPGQPQHFGDGTRLSIL.

The chain combines TRBV10-3 with TRBJ2-4; TRBD2 aligns across 14 bases. There are 14 residues in the CDR3. V was pared by 5 bases and J by 8 bases, with 2 bases of the junction left unmatched. The germline V gene encodes CDR1 ENHRY and CDR2 SYGVKD. In nucleotides, the CDR3 is TGTGCCATCAGTCAGACTAGCGGGAGGGACATTCAGTACTTC. It translates to CAISQTSGRDIQYF.

The chain couples TRBV7-8 to TRBJ2-2; 8 bases map to TRBD1. The CDR3 is made up of 14 amino acids. Germline values: CDR1 SGHVS, CDR2 FQNEAQ. The V segment lost 6 bases and the J segment 4 bases; nucleotides outside the gene matches: 4. CDR3 loop: CASRWDRSTGELFF. CDR3 nucleotides: TGTGCCAGCAGATGGGACAGGAGCACCGGGGAGCTGTTTTTT.

The chain employs TRBV15 and TRBJ2-3, with TRBD1 identical over 8 bases. The V gene end was trimmed by 1 base and the J gene end by 0 bases; junction bases not matched to a gene: 6. Germline loops: CDR1 LNHNV, CDR2 YYDKDF (reference sequence). CDR3 length equals 17 residues. CDR3 in DNA: TGTGCCACCAGCAGAGGGGACAGGAGGATTAGCACAGATACGCAGTATTTT. It translates to CATSRGDRRISTDTQYF. The complete variable domain, with remaining parts taken from reference TRBV15 and TRBJ2-3, reads DAMVIQNPRYQVTQFGKPVTLSCSQTLNHNVMYWYQQKSSQAPKLLFHYYDKDFNNEADTPDNFQSRRPNTSFCFLDIRSPGLGDTAMYLCATSRGDRRISTDTQYFGPGTRLTVL.

The chain recombines TRBV27 with TRBJ2-4, with 8 bases matching TRBD1. V dropped 0 bases and J dropped 7; count of bases not matched to a gene: 5. CDR3 length: 15 amino acids. Germline V gene lookup returns CDR1 MNHEY and CDR2 SMNVEV (reference sequence). The CDR3: CASSLSNRGENIQYF. The CDR3 DNA is TGTGCCAGCAGTTTATCGAACAGGGGGGAGAACATTCAGTACTTC.

This chain uses TRBV12-3 or TRBV12-4 with TRBJ1-1, with TRBD1 as a possible D gene (5 bases). The CDR3 runs 11 residues. Deletions cut 5 bases from V and 4 bases from J, with 5 bases between. CDR3: CASSRGTEAFF. In nucleotides, the CDR3 is TGTGCCAGCAGTAGGGGCACTGAAGCTTTCTTT.

In nucleotides, the CDR3 is TGTGCCAGCACCCAATACCTCGGGACTGCTTCCTACAATGAGCAGTTCTTC. It encodes CASTQYLGTASYNEQFF. V usage is TRBV28 and J usage is TRBJ2-1; D may be TRBD2 (6 bases). The germline V gene has CDR1 MDHEN and CDR2 SYDVKM. CDR3 length: 17 amino acids. V was clipped by 7 bases and J by 1 base, with 20 bases between them.

In DNA form, the CDR3 reads TGCGCCAGCAGCCTGCTAGGGGCGAGCTCCTACAATGAGCAGTTCTTC. Translating gives CASSLLGASSYNEQFF. This rearrangement joins TRBV5-1 to TRBJ2-1; D is perhaps TRBD1 (5 bases). The CDR3 runs 16 residues. Deletions cut 4 bases from V and 0 bases from J, with 14 bases between. CDR1 is SGHRS and CDR2 is YFSETQ in the germline V gene.

The rearrangement links TRBV28 to TRBJ2-2; no clear D. Germline lookup yields CDR1 MDHEN and CDR2 SYDVKM. The CDR3 has 13 amino acids. Trimming removed 3 bases at V and 3 bases at J, with 5 bases between. CDR3 in amino acids: CASSFQYTGELFF. Written as DNA, the CDR3 is TGTGCCAGCAGTTTCCAGTACACCGGGGAGCTGTTTTTT.

This chain joins TRBV27 and TRBJ1-4; 8 nucleotides align to TRBD1. CDR3 length: 15 residues. CDR1 is MNHEY and CDR2 is SMNVEV in the germline V gene (reference sequence). Germline trimming cut 0 bases from V and 5 bases from J; bases unmatched to any gene: 2. The CDR3 spells CASSLSRTGNEKLFF. The CDR3 nucleotides are TGTGCCAGCAGTTTATCTAGGACAGGGAATGAAAAACTGTTTTTT.

The rearrangement joins TRBV4-2 to TRBJ2-4; no clear D gene. Germline V gene sequence: CDR1 LGHNA, CDR2 YNFKEQ. Trimming removed 4 bases at V and 0 bases at J, with 10 bases between. The CDR3 runs 15 residues. DNA of the CDR3: TGTGCCAGCAGCCCAAACACTATAGCCAAAAACATTCAGTACTTC. Its translation is CASSPNTIAKNIQYF.

This rearrangement joins TRBV7-2 to TRBJ2-1; possibly TRBD1 for D (5 bases). In germline, CDR1 is SGHTA, CDR2 FQGNSA. Trimming shortened V by 5 bases and J by 9 bases, and 20 bases separated the two germline ends. This CDR3 spans 15 amino acids. The CDR3 reads CASSPTDGIDSEQFF. The CDR3 DNA reads TGTGCCAGCAGCCCCACGGATGGGATAGACAGTGAGCAGTTCTTC. The full variable domain, rest sourced from reference TRBV7-2 and TRBJ2-1, is GAGVSQSPSNKVTEKGKDVELRCDPISGHTALYWYRQSLGQGLEFLIYFQGNSAPDKSGLPSDRFSAERTGGSVSTLTIQRTQQEDSAVYLCASSPTDGIDSEQFFGPGTRLTVL.

The chain has TRBV4-3 and TRBJ2-5; a possible D gene is TRBD1 (6 bases). The V and J ends lost 10 bases and 1 base respectively, with 10 bases between them. This CDR3 has 12 amino acids. Germline V gives CDR1 LGHNA, CDR2 YSLEER. The CDR3 loop reads CATSDSQETQYF. The CDR3 DNA sequence: TGCGCCACTTCGGACAGCCAAGAGACCCAGTACTTC.

This chain uses TRBV11-2 with TRBJ1-2; D is undetermined. Per the germline V gene, CDR1 is SGHAT and CDR2 is FQNNGV. V gave up 1 base and J gave up 5 bases, with 8 bases separating them. The CDR3 consists of 13 residues. The CDR3 DNA reads TGTGCCAGCAGCTTAGTTGCGGATTATGGCTACACCTTC. This codes for CASSLVADYGYTF.

The chain is built from TRBV4-1 and TRBJ1-5; TRBD1 is a possible D gene (5 bases). Germline loops: CDR1 MGHRA, CDR2 YSYEKL. This CDR3 has 16 residues. V was clipped by 0 bases and J by 6 bases, with 15 bases between them. CDR3 protein: CASSQDPTARGQPQHF. The CDR3 region has the DNA TGCGCCAGCAGCCAAGATCCGACAGCGCGGGGTCAGCCCCAGCATTTT.

This clone appeared a few times. This rearrangement joins TRBV4-1 to TRBJ2-2, with a tentative D call TRBD2 (5 bases). Per germline, CDR1 MGHRA and CDR2 YSYEKL. V lost 0 bases and J 1 base, leaving 6 bases between the germline ends. This CDR3 comprises 15 residues. CDR3 in amino acids: CASSQERGNTGELFF. CDR3 in DNA: TGCGCCAGCAGCCAAGAACGGGGGAACACCGGGGAGCTGTTTTTT.

The chain joins TRBV7-2 to TRBJ1-1; the D gene is possibly TRBD1 (6 bases). The V end was cut by 3 bases, the J end by 1 base, with 12 bases between. The germline V gene encodes CDR1 SGHTA and CDR2 FQGNSA. This CDR3 has 15 residues. CDR3 nucleotides: TGTGCCAGCAGCTTTCACACAGGGTGGAACACTGAAGCTTTCTTT. Encoded protein: CASSFHTGWNTEAFF. The whole variable domain, filled in from reference TRBV7-2 and TRBJ1-1, reads GAGVSQSPSNKVTEKGKDVELRCDPISGHTALYWYRQSLGQGLEFLIYFQGNSAPDKSGLPSDRFSAERTGGSVSTLTIQRTQQEDSAVYLCASSFHTGWNTEAFFGQGTRLTVV.

This sequence joins TRBV5-6 and TRBJ2-2, with TRBD1 identical over 10 bases. The J segment lost 5 bases and the V segment lost 4 bases, leaving 2 bases of the junction unmatched. Per germline, CDR1 SGHDT and CDR2 YYEEEE. The length of the CDR3 is 14 residues. CDR3 DNA: TGTGCCAGCAGCGGGGGACAGGGGACCGGGGAGCTGTTTTTT. Residues: CASSGGQGTGELFF.

The chain uses TRBV7-2 and TRBJ1-6; D perhaps matches TRBD1 (5 bases). Per the germline V gene, CDR1 is SGHTA and CDR2 is FQGNSA. The CDR3 extends over 19 amino acids. Trimming left V 5 bases short and J 0 bases short, with 20 bases between. In DNA, the CDR3 is TGTGCCAGCAGCCTTGCAGGGTCACCTCTCCTCTCCTATAATTCACCCCTCCACTTT. Translating it yields CASSLAGSPLLSYNSPLHF.

The V and J genes are TRBV7-2 and TRBJ2-3, with TRBD1 matching over 8 bases. The germline V gene encodes CDR1 SGHTA and CDR2 FQGNSA. The CDR3 has 16 residues. The V segment lost 4 bases and the J segment 1 base; nucleotides outside the gene matches: 7. The DNA for the CDR3 is TGTGCCAGCAGCTCCTCGACAGGGGCGGGCACAGATACGCAGTATTTT. It encodes CASSSSTGAGTDTQYF.